This record covers a single TCR beta chain. The CDR3 loop spans 13 amino acids. Between the trimmed V and J ends, which lost 6 bases and 4 bases, there was a span of 10 bases. CDR1 is SNHLY, CDR2 FYNNEI, per germline. This specimen belongs to a study of T cell changes during pregnancy in multiple sclerosis. Profiling relied on immunoSEQ multiplex PCR, and the TCRdb table lists in-frame clones only, not all of them. The data contain about 69,000 clones, 70% to 90% of them singletons. The starting material was peripheral blood, obtained before pregnancy. This chain joins TRBV2 and TRBJ1-3; D is undetermined. The source of this sequence is a female donor with multiple sclerosis, enrolled in a pregnancy study. For the CDR3, the DNA is TGTGCCAGCAGAATTACCCAGGGAAACACCATATATTTT. This translates into CASRITQGNTIYF.